Listed here are 19 T cell receptor beta chains from one sample, sequenced in a study of blood T cell repertoires in COVID-19. The assay was immunoSEQ multiplex PCR, and TCRdb's table has in-frame clones only and misses some. The table shows 29,000 or so clones, with around 82% occurring only once. Material for sequencing was peripheral blood. The origin of the receptors is a man older than 75 with active COVID-19.

The table lists this clone with a count of one. The chain is built from TRBV10-3 and TRBJ2-3; D might be TRBD1 (5 bases). V dropped 8 bases and J dropped 0 bases, with 12 bases sitting between them. The CDR3 contains 14 residues. Germline values: CDR1 ENHRY, CDR2 SYGVKD. The CDR3 sequence is CAISGLASTDTQYF. The DNA for the CDR3 is TGTGCCATCTCAGGGCTGGCTAGCACAGATACGCAGTATTTT.

V and J are TRBV6-2 or TRBV6-3 and TRBJ2-7; the D gene is possibly TRBD1 (5 bases). Per the germline V gene, CDR1 is MNHEY and CDR2 is SVGEGT. The CDR3 covers 15 residues. The V end was cut by 5 bases, the J end by 2 bases, with 16 bases between. CDR3 residues: CASSHLSGAPYEQYF. The CDR3 DNA sequence: TGTGCCAGCAGTCACCTCAGTGGGGCTCCCTACGAGCAGTACTTC.

The CDR3 DNA is TGTGCCAGCAGTGCGGAGCAGGGACAAGGGCAGTACTTC. Translation: CASSAEQGQGQYF. This chain joins TRBV6-4 and TRBJ2-7; D is perhaps TRBD1 (6 bases). V was clipped by 4 bases and J by 9 bases, with 16 bases between them. From germline, CDR1 is MRHNA and CDR2 SNTAGT. This CDR3 has 13 residues.

The J gene is TRBJ2-2, the V gene TRBV30, with 7 bases fitting TRBD1. Germline V CDR1 and CDR2: GTSNPN, SVGIG (reference sequence). The CDR3 extends over 16 amino acids. With V trimmed by 7 bases and J by 3 bases, 14 bases remained unmatched. CDR3 residues: CAYSPRGRGHTGELFF. DNA for the CDR3: TGTGCCTATTCACCGAGGGGGCGCGGGCACACCGGGGAGCTGTTTTTT. Complete variable domain (other parts from reference TRBV30 and TRBJ2-2): SQTIHQWPATLVQPVGSPLSLECTVEGTSNPNLYWYRQAAGRGLQLLFYSVGIGQISSEVPQNLSASRPQDRQFILSSKKLLLSDSGFYLCAYSPRGRGHTGELFFGEGSRLTVL.

The chain couples TRBV6-5 to TRBJ2-5, with D unresolved. This CDR3 contains 13 residues. Trimming shortened V by 5 bases and J by 5 bases, and 12 bases separated the two germline ends. The germline CDR1 and CDR2 sequences are MNHEY and SVGAGI. For the CDR3, the DNA is TGTGCCAGCAGTCGACAACGTGGGGAGACCCAGTACTTC. Protein sequence: CASSRQRGETQYF.

The V call is TRBV10-3, the J call TRBJ2-1; D gene ambiguous. This CDR3 is 11 amino acids long. Germline assignment: CDR1 ENHRY and CDR2 SYGVKD. Deletions cut 4 bases from V and 9 bases from J, with 7 bases between. CDR3 nucleotides: TGTGCCATCAGTGGCTTCGGTGAGCAGTTCTTC. Translated: CAISGFGEQFF.

This sequence joins TRBV30 and TRBJ1-1, with 7 bases identical to TRBD1. The CDR3 is 11 amino acids. With 4 bases clipped from V and 10 bases from J, the junction kept 6 bases outside the gene matches. Germline V gene lookup returns CDR1 GTSNPN and CDR2 SVGIG (reference sequence). The CDR3 is CAWTHRGVAFF. The CDR3, as DNA: TGTGCCTGGACGCACAGGGGAGTAGCTTTCTTT.

This clone showed up just a few times. The rearrangement links TRBV7-8 to TRBJ2-1; 10 bases align to TRBD2. This CDR3 has 17 residues. Losses at the gene ends were 5 bases for V and 0 bases for J; bases not matched to a gene: 7. Germline V gives CDR1 SGHVS, CDR2 FQNEAQ. CDR3: CASSVASGRSSYNEQFF. The CDR3 DNA reads as TGTGCCAGCAGCGTGGCTAGCGGGAGAAGCTCCTACAATGAGCAGTTCTTC.

The chain joins TRBV4-1 to TRBJ2-3; 11 bases agree with TRBD1. Germline lookup yields CDR1 MGHRA and CDR2 YSYEKL. The trim removed 4 bases at V and 4 bases at J, leaving 10 bases unmatched. The CDR3 length is 17 residues. The CDR3 nucleotides are TGCGCCAGCAGCCGCGAAGCAGGACAGGGGGCCGCAGATACGCAGTATTTT. Translation gives CASSREAGQGAADTQYF.

The chain has TRBV27 and TRBJ1-2; D unresolved. Trimming shortened V by 2 bases and J by 2 bases, and 9 bases separated the two germline ends. Germline V gene data show CDR1 as MNHEY and CDR2 as SMNVEV (reference sequence). This CDR3 is built from 14 residues. The CDR3 DNA reads TGTGCCAGCAGTTTAAAAGGAGGGAACTATGGCTACACCTTC. Protein product: CASSLKGGNYGYTF.

The chain recombines TRBV28 with TRBJ1-6, with D tentatively TRBD1 (5 bases). CDR1 is MDHEN, CDR2 SYDVKM, per germline. The CDR3 has 17 amino acids. Trimming stripped 2 bases from V and 7 bases from J, with 18 bases between. The CDR3 nucleotides read TGTGCCAGCAGTTTACCATACGCCGGGACTTTAAATTCACCCCTCCACTTT. Translation gives CASSLPYAGTLNSPLHF.

The sample holds one count of this clone. The chain recombines TRBV5-1 with TRBJ2-1; D remains ambiguous. Trimming cost V 5 bases and J 8 bases, with 8 bases left between them. The CDR3 has 11 residues. CDR1 is SGHRS, CDR2 YFSETQ, per germline. CDR3 in amino acids: CASRQYDEQFF. The CDR3 nucleotides are TGCGCCAGCAGACAATACGATGAGCAGTTCTTC.

The genes are TRBV5-1 and TRBJ1-2, with 9 bases identical to TRBD1. V shed 4 bases, J shed 4 bases, and the junction held 2 bases outside the gene matches. The CDR3 contains 13 residues. Germline values: CDR1 SGHRS, CDR2 YFSETQ. The CDR3 reads CASSETGGYGYTF. In DNA form, the CDR3 reads TGCGCCAGCAGCGAGACAGGGGGCTATGGCTACACCTTC.

The chain is built from TRBV30 and TRBJ1-1; 8 nucleotides align to TRBD1. The CDR3 extends over 13 amino acids. Per the germline V gene, CDR1 is GTSNPN and CDR2 is SVGIG (reference sequence). V gave up 4 bases and J gave up 5 bases; unmatched junction bases: 6. Here the CDR3 DNA reads TGTGCCTGGAACACAGGGGGGAGGACTGAAGCTTTCTTT. The encoded protein is CAWNTGGRTEAFF.

The J gene is TRBJ1-2, the V gene TRBV7-2; D gene unclear. This CDR3 is 14 amino acids long. The germline V gene encodes CDR1 SGHTA and CDR2 FQGNSA. Trimming stripped 1 base from V and 7 bases from J, with 13 bases between. CDR3 protein: CASSLDTKGGGYTF. CDR3 bases: TGTGCCAGCAGCTTAGACACTAAAGGCGGTGGCTACACCTTC.

The chain has TRBV11-2 and TRBJ1-6, with 7 bases lining up with TRBD1. The CDR3 length is 14 residues. V lost 3 bases and J lost 7; bases outside the gene matches: 3. Germline CDR1 reads SGHAT; CDR2 reads FQNNGV. The CDR3 spells CASSLGQTNSPLHF. The DNA of the CDR3 is TGTGCCAGCAGCTTGGGACAGACAAATTCACCCCTCCACTTT.

This clone appeared a few times. The chain joins TRBV5-5 to TRBJ1-1; D is undetermined. The CDR3 is made up of 14 amino acids. The ends were cut back, 2 bases at V and 2 bases at J, with 10 bases in the middle. Germline V CDR1 and CDR2: SGHKS, YYEKEE (reference sequence). The CDR3 is CASSLLPGNTEAFF. The CDR3 nucleotides read TGTGCCAGCAGCTTACTTCCGGGTAACACTGAAGCTTTCTTT.

The chain has TRBV2 and TRBJ1-1; D may be TRBD1 (5 bases). CDR1 is SNHLY and CDR2 is FYNNEI in the germline V gene. The germline V and J ends were trimmed by 4 bases and 1 base, with 10 bases remaining between them. CDR3 length: 14 residues. Written as DNA, the CDR3 is TGTGCCAGCAGTGTCGGGCAGGGGAACACTGAAGCTTTCTTT. It specifies CASSVGQGNTEAFF.

V and J are TRBV18 and TRBJ2-7; D is possibly TRBD2 (6 bases). V lost 3 bases and J lost 3, with 6 bases in between. This CDR3 is 12 amino acids long. Germline lookup yields CDR1 KGHSH and CDR2 LQKENI. The chain's CDR3 is CASSPEGYEQYF. The CDR3 DNA follows: TGTGCCAGCTCACCGGAGGGCTACGAGCAGTACTTC.